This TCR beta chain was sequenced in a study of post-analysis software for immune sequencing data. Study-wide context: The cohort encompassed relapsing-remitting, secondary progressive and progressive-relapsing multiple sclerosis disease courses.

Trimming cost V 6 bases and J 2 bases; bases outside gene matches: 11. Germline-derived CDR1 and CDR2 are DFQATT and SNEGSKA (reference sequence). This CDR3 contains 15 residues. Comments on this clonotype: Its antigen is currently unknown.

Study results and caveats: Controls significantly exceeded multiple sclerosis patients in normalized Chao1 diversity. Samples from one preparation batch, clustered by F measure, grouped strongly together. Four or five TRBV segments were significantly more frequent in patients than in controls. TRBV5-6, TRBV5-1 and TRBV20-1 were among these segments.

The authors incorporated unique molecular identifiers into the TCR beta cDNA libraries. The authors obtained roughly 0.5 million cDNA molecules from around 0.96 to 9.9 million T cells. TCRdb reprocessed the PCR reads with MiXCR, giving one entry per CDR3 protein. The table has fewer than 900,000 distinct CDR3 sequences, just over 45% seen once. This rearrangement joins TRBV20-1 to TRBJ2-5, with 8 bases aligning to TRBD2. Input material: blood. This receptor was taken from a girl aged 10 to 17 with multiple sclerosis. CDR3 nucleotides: TGCAGTGCGAGGAGTGGGGTAGCGGGACAAGAGACCCAGTACTTC. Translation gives CSARSGVAGQETQYF.